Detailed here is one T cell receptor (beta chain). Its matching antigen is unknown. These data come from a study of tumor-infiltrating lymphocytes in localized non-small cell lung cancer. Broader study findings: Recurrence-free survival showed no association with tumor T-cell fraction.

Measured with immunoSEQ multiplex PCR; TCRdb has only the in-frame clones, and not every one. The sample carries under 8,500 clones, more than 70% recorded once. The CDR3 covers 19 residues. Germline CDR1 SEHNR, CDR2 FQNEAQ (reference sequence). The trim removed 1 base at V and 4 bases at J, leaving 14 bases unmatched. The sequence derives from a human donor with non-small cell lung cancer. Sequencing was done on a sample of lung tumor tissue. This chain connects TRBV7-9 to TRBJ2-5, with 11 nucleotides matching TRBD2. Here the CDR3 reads CASSLEGLETSGALETQYF. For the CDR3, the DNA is TGTGCCAGCAGCTTAGAGGGTTTGGAGACTAGCGGGGCGTTAGAGACCCAGTACTTC.